The 14 T cell receptor beta chains in this list originate from one sample, sequenced in a study of cytomegalovirus exposure and HLA in healthy donors. 13 Jbeta primers and 60 Vbeta primers were used for the PCR. The method was immunoSEQ multiplex PCR; TCRdb's version includes in-frame clones alone and lacks a portion of them. This table holds approximately 130,000 clones, around 75% found once. The sample comprised PBMCs. The receptors stem from a woman in her forties or fifties in good health and CMV-seropositive.

A single count supports this clone. The V gene is TRBV27, the J gene TRBJ2-3; 7 bases line up with TRBD1. The CDR3 covers 14 residues. CDR1 is MNHEY and CDR2 is SMNVEV in the germline V gene (reference sequence). With 0 bases clipped from V and 6 bases from J, the junction kept 3 bases outside the gene matches. This CDR3 reads CASSLSPQGDTQYF. The CDR3 coding sequence is TGTGCCAGCAGTTTATCCCCACAGGGGGATACGCAGTATTTT.

DNA of the CDR3: TGCGCCAGCAGCCAAGATCTTGCGGGGGGCGAAGGCTCGGAGCAGTACTTC. Protein: CASSQDLAGGEGSEQYF. The chain has TRBV4-3 and TRBJ2-7; 8 positions match TRBD2. The trim removed 0 bases at V and 7 bases at J, leaving 14 bases unmatched. The CDR3 sequence is 17 residues long. Germline V gene lookup returns CDR1 LGHNA and CDR2 YSLEER.

This clone was seen just once. V gene TRBV27 combines with J gene TRBJ2-3; D is possibly TRBD2 (7 bases). The germline V gene encodes CDR1 MNHEY and CDR2 SMNVEV (reference sequence). Trimming took 3 bases from V and 4 from J, leaving 17 bases between them. The CDR3 runs 16 residues. The CDR3, as DNA: TGTGCCAGCAGTTTGGGGGGGCCCCCATCCGCAGATACGCAGTATTTT. Translated: CASSLGGPPSADTQYF.

The chain recombines TRBV7-9 with TRBJ1-1; unclear D gene. Trimming removed 10 bases from V and 1 base from J, with 10 bases in between. The CDR3 is 12 residues long. Germline V lookup: CDR1 SEHNR, CDR2 FQNEAQ (reference sequence). The CDR3 DNA is TGTGCCATCGGCCGAGGGAACACTGAAGCTTTCTTT. This encodes CAIGRGNTEAFF. Drawing the rest from reference TRBV7-9 and TRBJ1-1, the complete variable domain is DTGVSQNPRHKITKRGQNVTFRCDPISEHNRLYWYRQTLGQGPEFLTYFQNEAQLEKSRLLSDRFSAERPKGSFSTLEIQRTEQGDSAMYLCAIGRGNTEAFFGQGTRLTVV.

In its sample, this clone was seen once. This chain uses TRBV7-8 with TRBJ2-7; D is unresolved. The germline V and J ends were trimmed by 5 bases and 5 bases, with 7 bases remaining between them. The CDR3 consists of 11 residues. From germline, CDR1 is SGHVS and CDR2 FQNEAQ. The CDR3: CASSPYNEQYF. The CDR3 DNA reads TGTGCCAGCAGCCCGTATAACGAGCAGTACTTC.

V gene TRBV30 combines with J gene TRBJ1-2; D unclear. The CDR3 extends over 13 amino acids. Germline V gene data show CDR1 as GTSNPN and CDR2 as SVGIG (reference sequence). V was pared by 3 bases and J by 4 bases, with 12 bases between. The CDR3 DNA reads TGTGCCTGGAGGGATGGCCGACTCTATGGCTACACCTTC. Its translation: CAWRDGRLYGYTF.

The chain joins TRBV15 to TRBJ1-2; 10 nucleotides align to TRBD1. This CDR3 is 15 amino acids long. Losses at the gene ends were 3 bases for V and 4 bases for J; bases not matched to a gene: 5. Germline CDR1 and CDR2: LNHNV and YYDKDF (reference sequence). The CDR3 region is CATSRRQGAGYGYTF. The CDR3, as DNA: TGTGCCACCAGCAGGAGACAGGGGGCTGGCTATGGCTACACCTTC.

The chain has TRBV7-2 and TRBJ2-7; TRBD1 agrees at 7 bases. With 4 bases clipped from V and 0 bases from J, the junction kept 3 bases outside the gene matches. CDR3 size: 14 residues. The germline CDR1 and CDR2 sequences are SGHTA and FQGNSA. CDR3 in amino acids: CASSSWTGSYEQYF. DNA for the CDR3: TGTGCCAGCAGCTCATGGACAGGCTCCTACGAGCAGTACTTC.

In its sample, this clone was seen a few times. The chain is built from TRBV30 and TRBJ2-6; 9 nucleotides agree with TRBD1. The CDR3 is 16 amino acids. Per germline, CDR1 GTSNPN and CDR2 SVGIG (reference sequence). With 4 bases clipped from V and 2 bases from J, the junction kept 6 bases outside the gene matches. The CDR3 DNA sequence: TGTGCCTGGAAGGGACAGGGTTTCCCTGGGGCCAACGTCCTGACTTTC. Encoded protein: CAWKGQGFPGANVLTF.

The chain carries TRBV18 and TRBJ1-1; perhaps TRBD1 as D (6 bases). The CDR3 sequence is 19 residues long. V was trimmed by 8 bases and J by 0 bases, leaving 28 bases between them. In germline, CDR1 is KGHSH, CDR2 LQKENI. CDR3 in amino acids: CASTFRRGIREKVNTEAFF. The CDR3 bases are TGTGCCAGCACCTTCCGCAGGGGCATTAGGGAGAAGGTGAACACTGAAGCTTTCTTT. The complete variable domain, with remaining parts taken from reference TRBV18 and TRBJ1-1, reads NAGVMQNPRHLVRRRGQEARLRCSPMKGHSHVYWYRQLPEEGLKFMVYLQKENIIDESGMPKERFSAEFPKEGPSILRIQQVVRGDSAAYFCASTFRRGIREKVNTEAFFGQGTRLTVV.

The J gene is TRBJ1-1, the V gene TRBV14; 9 bases agree with TRBD1. Per the germline V gene, CDR1 is SGHDN and CDR2 is FVKESK. The V segment lost 2 bases and the J segment 1 base; nucleotides outside the gene matches: 8. This CDR3 contains 17 residues. The CDR3 loop is CASSQMKGQGPNTEAFF. The CDR3 DNA reads as TGTGCCAGCAGCCAAATGAAAGGACAGGGGCCGAACACTGAAGCTTTCTTT.

By sample share, this clone is medium-sized (0.01 to 0.1%). The chain couples TRBV10-3 to TRBJ1-1; the D gene is possibly TRBD1 (5 bases). Germline V gives CDR1 ENHRY, CDR2 SYGVKD. Trimming cost V 10 bases and J 4 bases, with 13 bases left between them. The CDR3 loop spans 12 amino acids. The CDR3 sequence is CATDTGSTEAFF. Here the CDR3 DNA reads TGTGCCACTGATACAGGATCCACTGAAGCTTTCTTT.

V is TRBV30 and J is TRBJ2-7; 11 bases are a match to TRBD1. The CDR3 has 12 residues. V lost 4 bases and J lost 8; bases outside the gene matches: 4. The germline gives CDR1 GTSNPN, CDR2 SVGIG (reference sequence). CDR3: CAWTDRGPQQYF. CDR3 nucleotides: TGTGCCTGGACGGACAGGGGGCCCCAGCAGTACTTC.

The V gene is TRBV7-9, the J gene TRBJ1-6; D perhaps matches TRBD1 (5 bases). CDR3 length equals 13 residues. The V gene's germline CDR1 is SEHNR and CDR2 FQNEAQ (reference sequence). Trimming stripped 0 bases from V and 14 bases from J, with 11 bases between. The CDR3 region is CASSLANTGALHF. The CDR3 DNA follows: TGTGCCAGCAGCTTAGCGAACACGGGGGCCCTCCACTTT. Full variable domain (rest looked up from reference TRBV7-9 and TRBJ1-6): DTGVSQNPRHKITKRGQNVTFRCDPISEHNRLYWYRQTLGQGPEFLTYFQNEAQLEKSRLLSDRFSAERPKGSFSTLEIQRTEQGDSAMYLCASSLANTGALHFGNGTRLTVT.